This is a list of T cell receptor beta chains from one sample in a study of cytomegalovirus exposure and HLA in healthy donors. This table comes from immunoSEQ multiplex PCR, and its TCRdb copy is limited to in-frame clones, with some not included. Of 150,000 to 200,000 clones listed, around 70% are singletons. The sequenced sample consisted of PBMCs. Receptor source: a man aged 18 to 30 in good health and CMV-seropositive. The CDR3 runs from the conserved cysteine through the conserved F or W.

TRBJ1-1,TRBV25-1,CASSDPGQADTEAFF
TRBJ2-2,TRBV6-5,CASSPDSTNTGELFF
TRBJ1-1,TRBV14,CASSHPNSNTEAFF
TRBJ2-1,TRBV6-1,CASFRAGTGLNEQFF
TRBJ1-5,TRBV19,CASSMSQGGQPQHF
TRBJ2-1,TRBV19,CASSLASGVYNEQFF
TRBJ1-3,TRBV6-5,CASSGGLGGNTIYF
TRBJ1-5,TRBV10-3,CAISESDRSEQPQHF
TRBJ1-1,TRBV19,CASSIGLEAFF
TRBJ1-1,TRBV28,CASSLTSGQPATEAFF
TRBJ2-1,TRBV29-1,CSVLTGIEQFF
TRBJ1-1,TRBV6-5,CASSSWTVPNTEAFF
TRBJ1-4,TRBV5-1,CASSLDTGGEKLFF
TRBJ1-1,TRBV7-9,CASSPHRDRGSNTEAFF
TRBJ1-2,TRBV4-1,CASSHERDMRNYGYTF
TRBJ2-1,TRBV4-2,CASSQETTVQFF
TRBJ2-3,TRBV4-1,CASSQDMYSGSTDTQYF
TRBJ2-2,TRBV6-1,CASSETGGTGELFF
TRBJ2-3,TRBV14,CASSQRTSGRASTDTQYF
TRBJ1-1,TRBV29-1,CSVLDSRSNTEAFF
TRBJ2-2,TRBV6-6,CASSYSASSLSGELFF
TRBJ2-3,TRBV5-1,CASSLASSGANTDTQYF
TRBJ2-3,TRBV9,CASSPDSFTDTQYF
TRBJ2-2,TRBV29-1,CSVEDLDSNTGELFF
TRBJ1-1,TRBV18,CASSPYRESGEAFF
TRBJ1-5,TRBV15,CATSYRGDQPQHF
TRBJ1-6,TRBV5-1,CASSSDRDRGNSPLHF
TRBJ2-2,TRBV7-8,CASSLAPDRTGELFF
TRBJ2-3,TRBV30,CAFSKGGMDTQYF
TRBJ1-2,TRBV29-1,CSVVRDVWGNYGYTF
TRBJ1-4,TRBV7-6,CASSLASWRDEKLFF
TRBJ1-1,TRBV28,CASSLLTGNTEAFF
TRBJ2-1,TRBV11-3,CASSSGTGDYNEQFF
TRBJ2-1,TRBV7-9,CASSLETYRENEQFF
TRBJ2-1,TRBV10-3,CAISGLAASADNEQFF
TRBJ2-1,TRBV5-1,CASSLSVRDRGLNEQFF
TRBJ1-1,TRBV19,CASSPPNRALMNTEAFF
TRBJ1-1,TRBV19,CASSMRTWGRVHTEAFF
TRBJ2-2,TRBV5-6,CASSLGQGTGELFF
TRBJ1-6,TRBV6-1,CASLPEGVRSPLHF
TRBJ1-4,TRBV20-1,CSAVMREKLFF